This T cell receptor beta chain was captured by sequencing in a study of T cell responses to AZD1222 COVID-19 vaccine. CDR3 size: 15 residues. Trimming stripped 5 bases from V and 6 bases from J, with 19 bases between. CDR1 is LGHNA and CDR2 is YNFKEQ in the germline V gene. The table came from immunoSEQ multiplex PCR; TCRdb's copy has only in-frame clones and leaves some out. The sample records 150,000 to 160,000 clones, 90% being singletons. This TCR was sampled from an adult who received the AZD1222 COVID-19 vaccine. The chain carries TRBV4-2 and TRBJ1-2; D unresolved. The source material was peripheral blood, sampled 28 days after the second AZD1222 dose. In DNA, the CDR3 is TGTGCCAGCAGCGAGAGAGTTCGGGATTTGAATGGCTACACCTTC. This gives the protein CASSERVRDLNGYTF.